This T cell receptor (beta chain) was identified in a study of cytomegalovirus exposure and HLA in healthy donors. The PCR contained 60 Vbeta and 13 Jbeta primers. Some clones are missing from TCRdb's copy, which holds only in-frame ones; the method was immunoSEQ multiplex PCR. This sample's table reports approximately 93,000 clones. As to this clone: Its antigen is unidentified.

The length of the CDR3 is 15 residues. Deletions cut 2 bases from V and 9 bases from J, with 17 bases between. CDR1 is MNHEY and CDR2 is SVGAGI in the germline V gene. Broader study findings: Later, an analysis showed that TCR beta chains associated with HLA were more clonally expanded than others that were equally common.

The receptor was derived from a woman in her twenties or thirties in good health and CMV-seronegative. The rearrangement links TRBV6-5 to TRBJ2-1, with D hard to call. The sample consisted of PBMCs. CDR3 DNA: TGTGCCAGCAGTTACGTTCCAGAAGGCGCGGTTGAGCAGTTCTTC. Its translation: CASSYVPEGAVEQFF.